This T cell receptor (beta chain) was obtained from a study of cytomegalovirus exposure and HLA in healthy donors. Regarding the study as a whole: The study listed 150 to 200 cytomegalovirus-associated TCR beta chains.

V lost 0 bases and J 4 bases, leaving 4 bases between the germline ends. This CDR3 has 12 amino acids. The V gene's germline CDR1 is SGHAT and CDR2 FQNNGV. Clones were sequenced by immunoSEQ multiplex PCR, and TCRdb holds only the in-frame ones, with some missing. The repertoire has approximately 140,000 clones, around 85% of them found once; the top ten carry roughly 3%. This clone showed up just a few times. Its antigen is unknown. The donors were members of the validation cohort, which comprised about 120 subjects and was separate from the first cohort of 666 subjects. Sequenced input: PBMCs. This TCR derives from a man between 18 and 29 years old in good health and CMV-seronegative. The chain couples TRBV11-2 to TRBJ2-7, with D unresolved. Here the CDR3 reads CASSLEAYEQYF. CDR3 bases: TGTGCCAGCAGCTTAGAAGCATACGAGCAGTACTTC.